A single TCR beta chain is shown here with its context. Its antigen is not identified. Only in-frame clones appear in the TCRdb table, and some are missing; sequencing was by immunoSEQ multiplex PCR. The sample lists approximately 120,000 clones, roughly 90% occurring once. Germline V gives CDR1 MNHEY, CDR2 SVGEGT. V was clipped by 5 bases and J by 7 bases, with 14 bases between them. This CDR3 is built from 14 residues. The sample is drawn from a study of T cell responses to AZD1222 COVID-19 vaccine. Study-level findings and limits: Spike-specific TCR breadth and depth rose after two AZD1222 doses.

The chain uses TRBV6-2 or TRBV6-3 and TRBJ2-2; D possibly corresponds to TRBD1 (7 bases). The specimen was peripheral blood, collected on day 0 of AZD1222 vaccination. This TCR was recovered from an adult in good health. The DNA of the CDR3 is TGTGCCAGCAGTGCGGACAGGAGGGGCGGGGAGCTGTTTTTT. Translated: CASSADRRGGELFF.